Sequencing of this T cell receptor (beta chain) was carried out in a study of blood T cells in healthy people across ages. V gave up 6 bases and J gave up 3 bases, with 14 bases separating them. The CDR3 sequence is 14 residues long. Combining a sample-barcoded 5' primer with a J-beta primer mix, a second PCR ran for roughly 6 to 12 cycles. Each cDNA molecule received a tag from a template-switch adaptor that had 12 random nucleotides. MiXCR, run by TCRdb on the 5' RACE reads, gives a single entry per CDR3 protein. The repertoire includes 1.5 million to 2 million distinct CDR3 sequences, 40% to 55% of them detected once, and roughly 2.1% sits in the top ten. This clonotype showed up just a few times.

The chain has TRBV12-3 or TRBV12-4 and TRBJ2-5; D is perhaps TRBD1 (6 bases). The sample comprised blood. This TCR came from a woman in her forties in good health. The CDR3 region is CASSRGQYEETQYF. Here the CDR3 DNA reads TGTGCCAGCAGCCGAGGACAGTACGAAGAGACCCAGTACTTC.